This TCR beta chain comes out of a study of Graves' ophthalmopathy and Graves' hyperthyroidism. General study points: Clonotypes were expanded in thyroid at above 0.001 frequency, and most also appeared in blood. A model built from 13 signatures distinguished ophthalmopathy from stable hyperthyroidism with approximately 88% sensitivity and 70% to 84% specificity.

Germline V CDR1 and CDR2: SGHRS, YFSETQ. The length of the CDR3 is 13 residues. The V end lost 0 bases, the J end lost 4 bases, and 7 bases lay between the germline ends. Amplified material comprised TCR beta CDR3 regions derived from RNA transcripts. An opening RT-PCR round employed HTBI primers and preceded a second-round multiplex PCR. TCRdb independently ran MiXCR on the multiplex PCR reads; one entry per CDR3 protein. The sample shows some 150,000 distinct CDR3 sequences, around two fifths of them seen only once. This clonotype was seen many times. As yet, its antigen is unknown. Moderate-to-severe activity, CAS ≥3, NOSPECS ≥4 and duration under 3 months were recorded for donors with ophthalmopathy. Uncontrolled infections, other autoimmune diseases, pregnancy or lactation barred patients from enrollment.

The V gene is TRBV5-1, the J gene TRBJ1-1; no clear D gene. Sample: peripheral blood. This TCR was sampled from a man aged 25 to 45 with Graves' ophthalmopathy. CDR3: CASSLEGGTEAFF. The CDR3 coding sequence is TGCGCCAGCAGCTTGGAAGGTGGCACTGAAGCTTTCTTT.